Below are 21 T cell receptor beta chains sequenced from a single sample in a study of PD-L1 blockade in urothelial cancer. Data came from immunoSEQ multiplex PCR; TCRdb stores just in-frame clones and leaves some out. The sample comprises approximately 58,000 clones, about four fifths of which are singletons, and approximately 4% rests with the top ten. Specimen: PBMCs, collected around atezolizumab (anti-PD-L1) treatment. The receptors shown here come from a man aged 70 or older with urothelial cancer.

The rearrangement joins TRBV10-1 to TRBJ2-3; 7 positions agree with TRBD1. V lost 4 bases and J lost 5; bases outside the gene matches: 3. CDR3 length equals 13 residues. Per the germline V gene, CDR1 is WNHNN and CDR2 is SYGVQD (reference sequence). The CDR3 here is CASSVTGVDTQYF. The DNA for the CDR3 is TGCGCCAGCAGTGTTACAGGGGTAGATACGCAGTATTTT.

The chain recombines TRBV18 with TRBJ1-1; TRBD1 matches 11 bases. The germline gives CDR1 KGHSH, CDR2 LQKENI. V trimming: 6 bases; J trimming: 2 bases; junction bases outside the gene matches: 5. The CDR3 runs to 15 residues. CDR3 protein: CASSLRTGGNTEAFF. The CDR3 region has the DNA TGTGCCAGCTCTCTTAGGACAGGGGGCAACACTGAAGCTTTCTTT.

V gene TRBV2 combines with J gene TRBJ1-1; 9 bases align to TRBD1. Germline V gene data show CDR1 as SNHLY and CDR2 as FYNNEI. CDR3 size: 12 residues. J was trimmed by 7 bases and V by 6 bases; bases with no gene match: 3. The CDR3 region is CASRGDRDEAFF. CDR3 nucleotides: TGTGCCAGCAGGGGGGACAGGGATGAAGCTTTCTTT.

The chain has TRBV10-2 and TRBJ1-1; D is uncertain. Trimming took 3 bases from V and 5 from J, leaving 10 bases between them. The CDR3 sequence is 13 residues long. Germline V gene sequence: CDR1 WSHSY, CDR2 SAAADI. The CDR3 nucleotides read TGCGCCAGCAGTGACAGGAGGTGGACTGAAGCTTTCTTT. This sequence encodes CASSDRRWTEAFF.

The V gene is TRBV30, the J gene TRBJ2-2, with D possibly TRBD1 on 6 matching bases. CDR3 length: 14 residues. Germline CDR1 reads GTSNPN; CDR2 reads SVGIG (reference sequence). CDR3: CAAAGTTNTGELFF. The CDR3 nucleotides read TGTGCTGCAGCCGGGACAACGAACACCGGGGAGCTGTTTTTT.

The CDR3 sequence: CASSLTLDGEQYF. CDR3 coding DNA: TGTGCCAGCAGCCTCACTCTTGATGGCGAGCAGTACTTC. The V call is TRBV2, the J call TRBJ2-7, with unresolved D. Germline-derived CDR1 and CDR2 are SNHLY and FYNNEI. The CDR3 length is 13 residues. The V end lost 6 bases, the J end lost 6 bases, and 15 bases lay between the germline ends.

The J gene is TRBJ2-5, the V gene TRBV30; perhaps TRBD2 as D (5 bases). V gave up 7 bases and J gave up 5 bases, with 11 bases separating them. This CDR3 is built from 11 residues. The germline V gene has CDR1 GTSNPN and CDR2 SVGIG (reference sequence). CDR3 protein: CAFSVRETQYF. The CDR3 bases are TGTGCCTTTAGCGTCAGGGAGACCCAGTACTTC. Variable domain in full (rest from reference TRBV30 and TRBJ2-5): SQTIHQWPATLVQPVGSPLSLECTVEGTSNPNLYWYRQAAGRGLQLLFYSVGIGQISSEVPQNLSASRPQDRQFILSSKKLLLSDSGFYLCAFSVRETQYFGPGTRLLVL.

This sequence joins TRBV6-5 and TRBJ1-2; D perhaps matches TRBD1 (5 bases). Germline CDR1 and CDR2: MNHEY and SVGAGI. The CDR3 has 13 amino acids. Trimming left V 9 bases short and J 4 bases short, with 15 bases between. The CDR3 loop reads CASSQGRAYGYTF. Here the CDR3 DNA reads TGTGCCAGTAGCCAAGGCAGGGCCTATGGCTACACCTTC.

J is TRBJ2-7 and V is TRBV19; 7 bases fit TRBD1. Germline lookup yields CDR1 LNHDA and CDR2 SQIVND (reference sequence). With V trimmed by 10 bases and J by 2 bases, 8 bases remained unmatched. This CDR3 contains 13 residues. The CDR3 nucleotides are TGTGCCACCTCCGGGACAGCGACCTACGAGCAGTACTTC. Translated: CATSGTATYEQYF.

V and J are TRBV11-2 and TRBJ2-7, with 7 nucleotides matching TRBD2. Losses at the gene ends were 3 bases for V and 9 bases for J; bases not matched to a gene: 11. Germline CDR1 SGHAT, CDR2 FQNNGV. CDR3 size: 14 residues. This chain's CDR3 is CASSLEMGGTGQYF. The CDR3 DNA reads TGTGCCAGCAGCTTGGAGATGGGGGGGACGGGGCAGTACTTC. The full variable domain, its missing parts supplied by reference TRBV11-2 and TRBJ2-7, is EAGVAQSPRYKIIEKRQSVAFWCNPISGHATLYWYQQILGQGPKLLIQFQNNGVVDDSQLPKDRFSAERLKGVDSTLKIQPAKLEDSAVYLCASSLEMGGTGQYFGPGTRLTVT.

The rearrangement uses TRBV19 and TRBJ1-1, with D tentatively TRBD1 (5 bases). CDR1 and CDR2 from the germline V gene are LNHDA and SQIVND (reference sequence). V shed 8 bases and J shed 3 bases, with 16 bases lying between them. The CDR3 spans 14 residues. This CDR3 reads CASSVLGGDTEAFF. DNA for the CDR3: TGTGCCAGTTCGGTATTGGGGGGTGACACTGAAGCTTTCTTT.

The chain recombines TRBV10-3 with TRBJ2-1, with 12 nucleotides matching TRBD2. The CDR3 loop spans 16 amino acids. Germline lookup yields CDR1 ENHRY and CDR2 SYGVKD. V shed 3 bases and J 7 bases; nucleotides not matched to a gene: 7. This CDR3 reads CAISDPSGRALNEQFF. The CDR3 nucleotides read TGTGCCATCAGTGATCCTAGCGGGAGGGCCTTGAATGAGCAGTTCTTC.

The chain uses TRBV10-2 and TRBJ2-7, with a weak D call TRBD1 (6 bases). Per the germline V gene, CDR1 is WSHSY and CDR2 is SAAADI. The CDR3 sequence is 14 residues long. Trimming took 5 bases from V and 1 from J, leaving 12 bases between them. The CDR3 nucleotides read TGCGCCAGCAGTAACAGGGACCCGTCCTACGAGCAGTACTTC. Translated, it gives CASSNRDPSYEQYF.

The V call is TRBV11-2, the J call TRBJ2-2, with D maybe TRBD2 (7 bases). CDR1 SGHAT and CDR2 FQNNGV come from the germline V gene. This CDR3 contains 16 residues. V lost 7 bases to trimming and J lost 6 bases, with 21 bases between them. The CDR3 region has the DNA TGTGCCAGCAAGAATATGGGGAGGGGGTTGTCCGGGGAGCTGTTTTTT. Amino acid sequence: CASKNMGRGLSGELFF.

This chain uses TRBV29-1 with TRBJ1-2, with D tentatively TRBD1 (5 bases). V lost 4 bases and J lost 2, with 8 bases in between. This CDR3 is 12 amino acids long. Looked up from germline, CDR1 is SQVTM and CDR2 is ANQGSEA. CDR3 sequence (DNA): TGCAGCGTTGGCGGGGGGAACTATGGCTACACCTTC. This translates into CSVGGGNYGYTF. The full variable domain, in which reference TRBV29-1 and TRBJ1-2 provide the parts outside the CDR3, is SAVISQKPSRDICQRGTSLTIQCQVDSQVTMMFWYRQQPGQSLTLIATANQGSEATYESGFVIDKFPISRPNLTFSTLTVSNMSPEDSSIYLCSVGGGNYGYTFGSGTRLTVV.

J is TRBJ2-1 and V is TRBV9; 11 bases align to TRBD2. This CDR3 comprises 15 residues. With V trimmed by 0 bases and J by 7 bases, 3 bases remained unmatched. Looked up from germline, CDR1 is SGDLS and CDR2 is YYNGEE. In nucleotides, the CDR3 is TGTGCCAGCAGCGTAGCACTAGCGGGAGTGAATGAGCAGTTCTTC. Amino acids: CASSVALAGVNEQFF.

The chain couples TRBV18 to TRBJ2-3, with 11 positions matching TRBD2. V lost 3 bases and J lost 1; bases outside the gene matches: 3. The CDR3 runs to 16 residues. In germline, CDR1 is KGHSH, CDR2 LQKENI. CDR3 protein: CASSPEGLAGTDTQYF. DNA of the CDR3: TGTGCCAGCTCACCCGAGGGACTAGCGGGCACAGATACGCAGTATTTT. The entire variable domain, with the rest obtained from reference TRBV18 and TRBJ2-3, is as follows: NAGVMQNPRHLVRRRGQEARLRCSPMKGHSHVYWYRQLPEEGLKFMVYLQKENIIDESGMPKERFSAEFPKEGPSILRIQQVVRGDSAAYFCASSPEGLAGTDTQYFGPGTRLTVL.

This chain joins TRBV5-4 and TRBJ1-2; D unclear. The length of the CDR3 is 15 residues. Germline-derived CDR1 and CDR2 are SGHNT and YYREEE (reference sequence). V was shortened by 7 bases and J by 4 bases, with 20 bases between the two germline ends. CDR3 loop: CASLGFPGKTYGYTF. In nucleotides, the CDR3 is TGTGCCAGCCTTGGGTTCCCAGGAAAGACCTATGGCTACACCTTC.

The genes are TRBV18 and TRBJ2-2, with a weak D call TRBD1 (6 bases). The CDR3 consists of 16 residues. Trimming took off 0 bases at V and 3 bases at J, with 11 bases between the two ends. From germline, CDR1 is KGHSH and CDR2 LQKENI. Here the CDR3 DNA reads TGTGCCAGCTCACCACCGGTGGCAGGGGACACCGGGGAGCTGTTTTTT. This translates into CASSPPVAGDTGELFF.

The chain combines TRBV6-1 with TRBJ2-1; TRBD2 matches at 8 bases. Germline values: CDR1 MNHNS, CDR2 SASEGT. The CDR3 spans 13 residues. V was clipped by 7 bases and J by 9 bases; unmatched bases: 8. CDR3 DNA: TGTGCCAGCACTCAAAAGCGGGAGAGTGAGCAGTTCTTC. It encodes CASTQKRESEQFF.

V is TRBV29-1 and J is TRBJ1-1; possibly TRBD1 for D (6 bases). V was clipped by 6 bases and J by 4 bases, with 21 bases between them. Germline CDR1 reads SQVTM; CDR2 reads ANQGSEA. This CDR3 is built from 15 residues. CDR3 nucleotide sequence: TGCAGCGTAGCTGAACAGGGACACCAGGGCACTGAAGCTTTCTTT. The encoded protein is CSVAEQGHQGTEAFF.